Each of the 24 T cell receptor beta chains below was sequenced from the same sample in a study of long-term antiretroviral therapy in people with HIV. Run at survey level, the immunoSEQ assay was version v3.0. The data were produced by immunoSEQ multiplex PCR, yet TCRdb's version contains in-frame clones alone and is incomplete. Found here are roughly 38,000 clones, approximately 80% of them singletons; the top ten hold roughly 5.2%. Here the sequenced sample was unsorted PBMCs, taken 3.4 years after starting antiretroviral therapy. The receptors originated from a man aged 25 to 45 with HIV.

This clone showed up just once. This same CDR3 is encoded by further DNA sequences in the sample. V is TRBV5-1 and J is TRBJ1-5; tentative D call: TRBD1 (6 bases). CDR1 and CDR2 (germline): SGHRS, YFSETQ. V lost 3 bases to trimming and J lost 4 bases, with 14 bases between them. This CDR3 spans 15 amino acids. The CDR3 DNA is TGCGCCAGCAGCTCTACAGGGATTGGTAATCAGCCCCAGCATTTT. Translation gives CASSSTGIGNQPQHF.

This clone was observed a handful of times. The genes are TRBV10-2 and TRBJ1-2, with no clear D. The CDR3 has 15 amino acids. Between the trimmed V and J ends, which lost 1 base and 5 bases, there was a span of 14 bases. From germline, CDR1 is WSHSY and CDR2 SAAADI. Written as DNA, the CDR3 is TGCGCCAGCAGTGAGTTCCTGAACAGTATTTATGGCTACACCTTC. Protein: CASSEFLNSIYGYTF.

The chain carries TRBV7-9 and TRBJ2-2; the D is unclear. The CDR3 is 16 residues long. CDR1 is SEHNR, CDR2 FQNEAQ, per germline (reference sequence). V lost 5 bases and J 0 bases, leaving 13 bases between the germline ends. This CDR3 reads CASSPIPTANTGELFF. CDR3 sequence (DNA): TGTGCCAGCAGCCCTATACCAACCGCGAACACCGGGGAGCTGTTTTTT. The full variable domain, in which reference TRBV7-9 and TRBJ2-2 provide the parts outside the CDR3, is DTGVSQNPRHKITKRGQNVTFRCDPISEHNRLYWYRQTLGQGPEFLTYFQNEAQLEKSRLLSDRFSAERPKGSFSTLEIQRTEQGDSAMYLCASSPIPTANTGELFFGEGSRLTVL.

The CDR3 sequence: CASSNFGQGLNQPQHF. CDR3 bases: TGTGCCAGCAGTAACTTTGGACAGGGTCTGAATCAGCCCCAGCATTTT. The chain combines TRBV6-6 with TRBJ1-5; TRBD1 aligns across 8 bases. In germline, CDR1 is MNHNY, CDR2 SVGAGI (reference sequence). The CDR3 extends over 16 amino acids. V was pared by 5 bases and J by 4 bases, with 10 bases of the junction left unmatched.

The chain is built from TRBV11-2 and TRBJ2-1, with 8 nucleotides matching TRBD1. The CDR3 has 14 amino acids. V dropped 3 bases and J dropped 9; count of bases not matched to a gene: 7. Germline CDR1 is SGHAT and CDR2 is FQNNGV. The DNA for the CDR3 is TGTGCCAGCAGCTTGCCCGGTGGGACAGGTGAGCAGTTCTTC. Translated, it gives CASSLPGGTGEQFF.

The genes are TRBV7-9 and TRBJ2-7; a possible D gene is TRBD2 (6 bases). The germline CDR1 and CDR2 sequences are SEHNR and FQNEAQ (reference sequence). Trimming took 2 bases from V and 4 from J, leaving 18 bases between them. This CDR3 is built from 16 residues. CDR3 nucleotides: TGTGCCAGCAGCTTAACCCGCGGGACTCACCAATACGAGCAGTACTTC. It specifies CASSLTRGTHQYEQYF.

CDR3 region: CASSEVGTSGRDTQYF. In DNA, the CDR3 is TGTGCCAGCAGTGAAGTCGGGACTAGCGGGAGAGATACGCAGTATTTT. The chain joins TRBV2 to TRBJ2-3, with 14 positions matching TRBD2. V shed 1 base, J shed 5 bases, and the junction held 2 bases outside the gene matches. Germline CDR1 and CDR2: SNHLY and FYNNEI. CDR3 length: 16 residues.

The chain employs TRBV11-2 and TRBJ2-5; D is unresolved. V lost 0 bases, J lost 7 bases, and 9 bases lay in between. This CDR3 comprises 13 residues. The germline CDR1 and CDR2 sequences are SGHAT and FQNNGV. The CDR3 region has the DNA TGTGCCAGCAGCTTAGATCAGGTCGGGACCCAGTACTTC. Its protein is CASSLDQVGTQYF.

The rearrangement uses TRBV14 and TRBJ2-7, with D possibly being TRBD1 or TRBD2 (5 bases each). V lost 0 bases and J lost 6, with 21 bases in between. The germline V gene encodes CDR1 SGHDN and CDR2 FVKESK. The length of the CDR3 is 17 residues. The CDR3 loop reads CASSQDRRLRDGGEQYF. CDR3 DNA: TGTGCCAGCAGCCAAGATAGGCGTTTGAGGGACGGAGGCGAGCAGTACTTC.

V is TRBV5-4 and J is TRBJ2-1, with D unclear. Germline V lookup: CDR1 SGHNT, CDR2 YYREEE (reference sequence). This CDR3 region has 13 residues. V shed 4 bases and J shed 7 bases, with 12 bases lying between them. CDR3 region: CASSPGRPNEQFF. The DNA for the CDR3 is TGTGCCAGCAGCCCTGGACGGCCTAATGAGCAGTTCTTC. Filled out from reference TRBV5-4 and TRBJ2-1, the complete variable domain reads ETGVTQSPTHLIKTRGQQVTLRCSSQSGHNTVSWYQQALGQGPQFIFQYYREEENGRGNFPPRFSGLQFPNYSSELNVNALELDDSALYLCASSPGRPNEQFFGPGTRLTVL.

The chain uses TRBV11-2 and TRBJ2-3, with TRBD1 as a possible D gene (6 bases). Trimming removed 4 bases at V and 4 bases at J, with 12 bases between. Germline lookup yields CDR1 SGHAT and CDR2 FQNNGV. The CDR3 runs to 14 residues. CDR3 in amino acids: CASSSRAGADTQYF. Here the CDR3 DNA reads TGTGCCAGCAGCTCGCGGGCAGGGGCAGATACGCAGTATTTT. The whole variable domain, filled in from reference TRBV11-2 and TRBJ2-3, reads EAGVAQSPRYKIIEKRQSVAFWCNPISGHATLYWYQQILGQGPKLLIQFQNNGVVDDSQLPKDRFSAERLKGVDSTLKIQPAKLEDSAVYLCASSSRAGADTQYFGPGTRLTVL.

The V call is TRBV18, the J call TRBJ2-3, with TRBD2 matching over 10 bases. The CDR3 is 14 residues long. V lost 3 bases, J lost 5 bases, and 2 bases stayed unmatched. The V gene's germline CDR1 is KGHSH and CDR2 LQKENI. In DNA form, the CDR3 reads TGTGCCAGCTCACCGGGACTAGCGAAAGATACGCAGTATTTT. Residues: CASSPGLAKDTQYF.

This clone was counted a few times. The chain couples TRBV15 to TRBJ1-2, with 7 nucleotides matching TRBD1. CDR1 is LNHNV and CDR2 is YYDKDF in the germline V gene (reference sequence). CDR3 size: 13 residues. V lost 3 bases to trimming and J lost 4 bases; unmatched junction nucleotides: 2. CDR3: CATSRRQGYGYTF. The CDR3 DNA is TGTGCCACCAGCAGGCGACAGGGCTATGGCTACACCTTC.

The chain uses TRBV10-3 and TRBJ2-7; 9 positions match TRBD2. J gave up 5 bases and V 4 bases, and 9 bases lay outside the gene matches. Germline-derived CDR1 and CDR2 are ENHRY and SYGVKD. The CDR3 sequence is 15 residues long. The CDR3 coding sequence is TGTGCCATCAGTGGGGGACTAGCAGTCGGTCACGAGCAGTACTTC. As protein: CAISGGLAVGHEQYF.

The genes are TRBV4-3 and TRBJ2-6; D gene unclear. CDR1 is LGHNA, CDR2 YSLEER, per germline. This CDR3 has 16 amino acids. V was cut by 1 base and J by 0 bases, with 7 bases left in between. The DNA of the CDR3 is TGCGCCAGCAGCCAAGGCCCTCACTCTGGGGCCAACGTCCTGACTTTC. The encoded protein is CASSQGPHSGANVLTF.

This clone came up once. The chain is built from TRBV10-3 and TRBJ1-1; D is ambiguous. Germline V gene data show CDR1 as ENHRY and CDR2 as SYGVKD. V shed 4 bases and J shed 1 base, with 10 bases lying between them. The CDR3 contains 14 residues. The CDR3 here is CAISAGITNTEAFF. The CDR3 nucleotides read TGTGCCATCAGTGCTGGCATCACGAACACTGAAGCTTTCTTT.

This clone was counted once. J is TRBJ2-7 and V is TRBV5-1, with D uncertain. CDR1 SGHRS and CDR2 YFSETQ come from the germline V gene. The CDR3 length is 12 residues. V dropped 4 bases and J dropped 4 bases, with 9 bases sitting between them. The CDR3 spells CASSRWDYEQYF. The CDR3 DNA follows: TGCGCCAGCAGCCGCTGGGATTACGAGCAGTACTTC.

The chain links TRBV5-4 to TRBJ2-7; 8 nucleotides agree with TRBD2. The germline CDR1 and CDR2 sequences are SGHNT and YYREEE (reference sequence). V lost 0 bases, J lost 2 bases, and 1 base stayed unmatched. The CDR3 loop spans 14 amino acids. CDR3 region: CASSLELAAYEQYF. CDR3 DNA sequence: TGTGCCAGCAGCTTGGAACTAGCGGCCTACGAGCAGTACTTC.

This chain uses TRBV4-1 with TRBJ2-5; TRBD2 matches at 10 bases. CDR3 size: 17 residues. Germline CDR1 reads MGHRA; CDR2 reads YSYEKL. J lost 4 bases, V lost 4 bases, and 12 bases had no gene match. The CDR3 sequence is CASSRQVAGGRVETQYF. In DNA, the CDR3 is TGCGCCAGCAGCCGTCAGGTAGCGGGAGGAAGGGTAGAGACCCAGTACTTC.

This clone was recorded only once. This chain links TRBV5-4 with TRBJ1-1, with D possibly being TRBD1 (5 bases). Trimming removed 1 base at V and 3 bases at J, with 10 bases between. There are 14 residues in the CDR3. The V gene's germline CDR1 is SGHNT and CDR2 YYREEE (reference sequence). CDR3 residues: CASSLNQGYTEAFF. CDR3 DNA: TGTGCCAGCAGCTTGAACCAGGGCTACACTGAAGCTTTCTTT.

The genes are TRBV7-2 and TRBJ1-3; a possible D gene is TRBD1 (5 bases). V shed 4 bases and J shed 4 bases, with 14 bases lying between them. There are 15 residues in the CDR3. The germline V gene has CDR1 SGHTA and CDR2 FQGNSA. The chain's CDR3 is CASSSVAGKGNTIYF. The CDR3 coding sequence is TGTGCCAGCAGCTCCGTTGCAGGGAAAGGAAACACCATATATTTT.

The rearrangement links TRBV5-1 to TRBJ2-1, with 9 bases aligning to TRBD2. Per the germline V gene, CDR1 is SGHRS and CDR2 is YFSETQ. Germline trimming cut 1 base from V and 4 bases from J; bases unmatched to any gene: 6. The CDR3 runs 16 residues. DNA for the CDR3: TGCGCCAGCAGCTTGAGTAGGCTAGCGGGGTACAATGAGCAGTTCTTC. It translates to CASSLSRLAGYNEQFF.

The table lists this clone with a few counts. The chain couples TRBV28 to TRBJ2-7; weak D call: TRBD1 (6 bases). Trimming left V 1 base short and J 1 base short, with 8 bases between. This CDR3 comprises 14 residues. The germline CDR1 and CDR2 sequences are MDHEN and SYDVKM. The CDR3 loop reads CASSLYDRSYEQYF. CDR3 coding DNA: TGTGCCAGCAGTTTATATGACAGGTCCTACGAGCAGTACTTC.

The chain recombines TRBV7-9 with TRBJ2-7; 10 bases are a match to TRBD1. Germline assignment: CDR1 SEHNR and CDR2 FQNEAQ (reference sequence). J gave up 4 bases and V 4 bases, and 10 bases lay outside the gene matches. This CDR3 comprises 16 residues. CDR3 sequence (DNA): TGTGCCAGCAGCTCGAACCGGGACAGGGGCAAATACGAGCAGTACTTC. Its translation: CASSSNRDRGKYEQYF.